Included here is one T cell receptor (beta chain) sequence, with context. This sample was included in a study of early T cells in non-severe SARS-CoV-2 infection. The length of the CDR3 is 11 residues. The germline CDR1 and CDR2 sequences are DFQATT and SNEGSKA (reference sequence). The germline V and J ends were trimmed by 5 bases and 10 bases, with 12 bases remaining between them. TCRdb used MiXCR to reprocess the 5' RACE reads, holding one entry per CDR3 protein. Counted here are about 77,000 distinct CDR3 sequences, 9.5% to 15% occurring once; the ten biggest clones make up around 15%. The genes are TRBV20-1 and TRBJ2-1, with D uncertain. The sequenced sample was whole blood, obtained at baseline. The clonotype was recovered from an adult who was a healthcare worker with PCR-confirmed SARS-CoV-2 infection or an uninfected control (not recorded which). The donor label of this sample is uncertain. The CDR3 region has the DNA TGCAGTGCTCCCCTAGTGTGGGAGCAGTTCTTC. It is translated as CSAPLVWEQFF.